The 16 T cell receptor beta chains below all came from one sample that was sequenced in a study of T cell repertoires in cytomegalovirus infection. Their antigens remain unidentified. TCRdb processed the reads anew with MiXCR; each CDR3 protein has one entry. The table records hundreds of thousands of distinct CDR3 sequences, roughly 30% of them present only once. The specimen was cultured PBMCs, collected from culture after CMV antigen stimulation. The origin of the receptors is a human donor in good health (CMV status not recorded). Some clones in this sample may be carry-over from other donors' samples.

This clonotype was counted only a few times. The chain combines TRBV30 with TRBJ1-1; D may be TRBD1 (6 bases). The CDR3 runs to 14 residues. Germline assignment: CDR1 GTSNPN and CDR2 SVGIG (reference sequence). Between the trimmed V and J ends, which lost 4 bases and 6 bases, there was a span of 18 bases. The CDR3 reads CAWTRPGGWAEAFF. CDR3 nucleotide sequence: TGTGCCTGGACCCGACCGGGGGGCTGGGCTGAAGCTTTCTTT. Supplemented by reference TRBV30 and TRBJ1-1, the full variable domain reads SQTIHQWPATLVQPVGSPLSLECTVEGTSNPNLYWYRQAAGRGLQLLFYSVGIGQISSEVPQNLSASRPQDRQFILSSKKLLLSDSGFYLCAWTRPGGWAEAFFGQGTRLTVV.

The chain combines TRBV6-2 or TRBV6-3 with TRBJ2-3, with a tentative D call TRBD2 (5 bases). V was clipped by 3 bases and J by 6 bases, with 10 bases between them. The V gene's germline CDR1 is MNHEY and CDR2 SVGEGT. CDR3 length: 13 residues. In nucleotides, the CDR3 is TGTGCCAGCAGTTATGCGGGCCGGGATACGCAGTATTTT. This sequence encodes CASSYAGRDTQYF.

The chain employs TRBV6-5 and TRBJ2-2; perhaps TRBD2 as D (6 bases). The germline gives CDR1 MNHEY, CDR2 SVGAGI. This CDR3 comprises 16 residues. Trimming took off 6 bases at V and 3 bases at J, with 17 bases between the two ends. CDR3 sequence reads: CASSHGTALDTGELFF. The CDR3 coding sequence is TGTGCCAGCAGCCACGGGACTGCCCTCGACACCGGGGAGCTGTTTTTT.

The V call is TRBV29-1, the J call TRBJ2-3; 10 bases agree with TRBD1. This CDR3 contains 14 residues. The germline gives CDR1 SQVTM, CDR2 ANQGSEA. V gave up 7 bases and J gave up 2 bases; unmatched junction bases: 6. The CDR3 is CSADGQGVTDTQYF. CDR3 bases: TGCAGCGCTGACGGACAGGGGGTCACAGATACGCAGTATTTT.

This clonotype turned up a few times. The chain uses TRBV4-1 and TRBJ1-1; D is ambiguous. V was clipped by 4 bases and J by 0 bases, with 15 bases between them. CDR3 length: 16 amino acids. Looked up from germline, CDR1 is MGHRA and CDR2 is YSYEKL. CDR3 bases: TGCGCCAGCAGCCCACAAAATCCCCAAGTGAACACTGAAGCTTTCTTT. It codes for CASSPQNPQVNTEAFF.

This clonotype was recorded many times. The genes are TRBV7-2 and TRBJ2-7; D may correspond to TRBD1 or TRBD2 (5 bases each). V was trimmed by 3 bases and J by 7 bases, leaving 19 bases between them. The CDR3 has 15 residues. CDR1 is SGHTA and CDR2 is FQGNSA in the germline V gene. The CDR3: CASSLTGPRRPEQYF. CDR3 DNA: TGTGCCAGCAGCTTGACGGGGCCCCGAAGGCCGGAGCAGTACTTC. Full variable domain (remainder filled in from reference TRBV7-2 and TRBJ2-7): GAGVSQSPSNKVTEKGKDVELRCDPISGHTALYWYRQSLGQGLEFLIYFQGNSAPDKSGLPSDRFSAERTGGSVSTLTIQRTQQEDSAVYLCASSLTGPRRPEQYFGPGTRLTVT.

The chain carries TRBV28 and TRBJ2-3; 14 bases fit TRBD2. The CDR3 is made up of 15 amino acids. Germline CDR1 MDHEN, CDR2 SYDVKM. J gave up 7 bases and V 6 bases, and 6 bases lay outside the gene matches. CDR3 in DNA: TGTGCCAGCAGCCGACTAGCGGGGGGGCCTTATACGCAGTATTTT. It translates to CASSRLAGGPYTQYF.

Only one count was recorded for this clonotype. An end of the junction does not agree with germline; a read error may underlie this. The V gene is TRBV12-3 or TRBV12-4, the J gene TRBJ2-1; D is unresolved. The CDR3 sequence is 12 residues long. The CDR3 region is CASSPGVNEKFF. CDR3 nucleotides: TGTGCCAGCAGTCCCGGAGTTAATGAGAAGTTCTTC.

The rearrangement links TRBV5-4 to TRBJ2-7; D remains unclear. The CDR3 is 14 residues long. Germline V gene data show CDR1 as SGHNT and CDR2 as YYREEE (reference sequence). V dropped 2 bases and J dropped 0 bases, with 9 bases sitting between them. The CDR3 is CASSFLQSSYEQYF. CDR3 DNA: TGTGCCAGCAGCTTCCTACAGAGCTCCTACGAGCAGTACTTC. Complete variable domain (other parts from reference TRBV5-4 and TRBJ2-7): ETGVTQSPTHLIKTRGQQVTLRCSSQSGHNTVSWYQQALGQGPQFIFQYYREEENGRGNFPPRFSGLQFPNYSSELNVNALELDDSALYLCASSFLQSSYEQYFGPGTRLTVT.

The rearrangement links TRBV7-6 to TRBJ1-5; the D is unclear. There are 14 residues in the CDR3. Germline CDR1 reads SGHVS; CDR2 reads FNYEAQ. Trimming removed 5 bases from V and 7 bases from J, with 15 bases in between. The CDR3 sequence is CASSPRPPNQPQHF. The CDR3 nucleotides read TGTGCCAGCAGCCCTAGACCCCCCAACCAGCCCCAGCATTTT.

This clonotype has just a few counts. In DNA, the CDR3 is TGTGCCAGCAGCTCGACAGGGTATGGAAACACCATATATTTT. Translated: CASSSTGYGNTIYF. The chain couples TRBV7-8 to TRBJ1-3; 7 bases map to TRBD1. CDR3 length: 14 residues. V lost 4 bases to trimming and J lost 3 bases; unmatched junction nucleotides: 3. The V gene's germline CDR1 is SGHVS and CDR2 FQNEAQ.

The genes are TRBV7-2 and TRBJ1-2; D is ambiguous. The CDR3 totals 14 residues. V was cut by 2 bases and J by 2 bases, with 9 bases left in between. Germline-derived CDR1 and CDR2 are SGHTA and FQGNSA. The CDR3 here is CASSLMGGNYGYTF. In DNA, the CDR3 is TGTGCCAGCAGCTTAATGGGAGGAAACTATGGCTACACCTTC.

The chain recombines TRBV28 with TRBJ1-6, with a weak D call TRBD1 (5 bases). V was cut by 4 bases and J by 1 base, with 14 bases left in between. This CDR3 is built from 17 residues. Looked up from germline, CDR1 is MDHEN and CDR2 is SYDVKM. CDR3 bases: TGTGCCAGCAGTTCAATCCCAGGGATTTCCTATAATTCACCCCTCCACTTT. This codes for CASSSIPGISYNSPLHF.

The genes are TRBV5-4 and TRBJ2-5; D remains unclear. CDR3 length: 12 amino acids. With 4 bases removed from V and 5 bases from J, the gap between germline ends came to 9 bases. Germline CDR1 is SGHNT and CDR2 is YYREEE (reference sequence). CDR3 loop: CASSTPWETQYF. CDR3 in DNA: TGTGCCAGCAGCACACCATGGGAGACCCAGTACTTC.

The DNA of the CDR3 is TGTGCCAGTAGTATGGCAGGGTACGGTGAGCAGTTCTTC. Translating gives CASSMAGYGEQFF. J is TRBJ2-1 and V is TRBV19; D possibly corresponds to TRBD1 (5 bases). CDR1 is LNHDA and CDR2 is SQIVND in the germline V gene (reference sequence). V was trimmed by 3 bases and J by 9 bases, leaving 12 bases between them. The CDR3 covers 13 residues.

The chain employs TRBV7-9 and TRBJ1-4; D is uncertain. The V end was cut by 1 base, the J end by 4 bases, with 10 bases between. CDR1 SEHNR and CDR2 FQNEAQ come from the germline V gene (reference sequence). This CDR3 has 15 amino acids. The CDR3 bases are TGTGCCAGCAGCTTAGGGACGGGGATTAATGAAAAACTGTTTTTT. Protein product: CASSLGTGINEKLFF. Drawing the rest from reference TRBV7-9 and TRBJ1-4, the complete variable domain is DTGVSQNPRHKITKRGQNVTFRCDPISEHNRLYWYRQTLGQGPEFLTYFQNEAQLEKSRLLSDRFSAERPKGSFSTLEIQRTEQGDSAMYLCASSLGTGINEKLFFGSGTQLSVL.